The clone carrying this T cell receptor beta chain was detected ten times or more. Antigen: not known. This entry comes from a study of early T cells in non-severe SARS-CoV-2 infection. Overall study context: Chains were unpaired, as sequencing was done on bulk RNA from unsorted whole blood. Study outcomes and limitations: Lookups in VDJdb leaned toward anti-spike CD8 responses and missed private and CD4 specificities.

The TCR library protocol was used to attach unique molecular identifiers. These identifiers were attached to individual cDNA molecules. TCRdb reprocessed the 5' RACE reads with MiXCR, giving one entry per CDR3 protein. Of 30,000 or so distinct CDR3 sequences in the sample, 5.3% were seen once. The V end lost 0 bases, the J end lost 0 bases, and 12 bases lay between the germline ends. CDR1 MNHEY and CDR2 SVGAGI come from the germline V gene. CDR3 length: 17 residues. The chain is built from TRBV6-5 and TRBJ1-3; D is unresolved. The sequencing sample was made of whole blood. The clonotype was recovered from an adult who was a healthcare worker with PCR-confirmed SARS-CoV-2 infection or an uninfected control (not recorded which). The CDR3 loop reads CASSYSMEGPSGNTIYF. CDR3 sequence (DNA): TGTGCCAGCAGTTACTCGATGGAGGGTCCCTCTGGAAACACCATATATTTT.